This T cell receptor beta chain was sequenced during a study of T cells after yellow fever vaccination. It was through 5'RACE template switching that TCR cDNA was made, with a universal primer site and UMIs added. TCRdb re-called the 5' RACE reads through MiXCR, storing one row per CDR3 protein. The data contain just under 600,000 distinct CDR3 sequences, approximately 12% of them singletons. General study results and limits: The booster saw the reappearance of most primary-vaccination clones (around 96% CD4, less than 90% CD8). FACS-sorted repertoires could harbor abundant contaminating bulk-population clonotypes. Weaker overall, the secondary response nonetheless peaked faster (day 5 versus 15).

This clonotype came up a few times. The target antigen is unknown. The input for sequencing was PBMCs, taken on the day of the yellow fever booster vaccination. The receptor's source is a man in his thirties or forties who received the YFV17D yellow fever vaccine.

In nucleotides, the CDR3 is TGTGCCAGTCAAATGAACACTGAAGCTTTCTTT. It is translated as CASQMNTEAFF. The chain combines TRBV7-9 with TRBJ1-1; D gene uncertain. The germline V and J ends were trimmed by 9 bases and 0 bases, with 5 bases remaining between them. This CDR3 spans 11 amino acids. CDR1 and CDR2 (germline): SEHNR, FQNEAQ (reference sequence).